This T cell receptor (beta chain) was retrieved from a study of T cells expressing NK-cell markers. Whole-study context: Sequencing of TCR beta repertoires drew on sorted CD3+CD56+NKG2C+, CD3+CD56+NKG2C- and CD3+CD56-NKG2C+ T cells. Among eight sequenced donors, seven carried HCMV seropositivity while one was seronegative.

The CDR3 runs to 14 residues. The germline V gene has CDR1 SGDLS and CDR2 YYNGEE. With UMIs, 5'RACE template switching was used to make TCR beta cDNA. TCRdb reworked the 5' RACE reads into one entry per CDR3 protein, no DNA. This sample's table has about 550,000 distinct CDR3 sequences. The receptor was isolated from a man aged 18 to 29 in good health. The source material was blood T cells: a sorted CD56 or NKG2C T cell subset, CD4+ or CD8+ T cells, or bulk PBMC T cells (not recorded which). This sequence joins TRBV9 and TRBJ2-5; checking the TCRdb D call of TRBD1 is not possible without DNA. CDR3 residues: CASNPDRGGETQYF. The full variable domain, in which reference TRBV9 and TRBJ2-5 provide the parts outside the CDR3, is DSGVTQTPKHLITATGQRVTLRCSPRSGDLSVYWYQQSLDQGLQFLIQYYNGEERAKGNILERFSAQQFPDLHSELNLSSLELGDSALYFCASNPDRGGETQYFGPGTRLLVL.